Shown below are 30 T cell receptor beta chains from a single sample sequenced in a study of blood T cell repertoires in COVID-19. Only in-frame clones appear in the TCRdb table, and some are missing; sequencing was by immunoSEQ multiplex PCR. The sample gives just over 75,000 clones, roughly 80% of which show up once; more than 5% is in the top ten. Sequencing used peripheral blood. The receptors were gathered from a man aged 60 to 69 with active or convalescent COVID-19.

This clone was seen only once. V and J are TRBV9 and TRBJ1-1, with a tentative D call TRBD1 (6 bases). Trimming left V 0 bases short and J 5 bases short, with 11 bases between. The germline V gene has CDR1 SGDLS and CDR2 YYNGEE. CDR3 length: 14 residues. Written as DNA, the CDR3 is TGTGCCAGCAGCGTAGAGTCAGGGGCTACTGAAGCTTTCTTT. Translated: CASSVESGATEAFF.

The J gene is TRBJ2-1, the V gene TRBV5-1, with TRBD1 matching 9 bases. After removal of 3 bases from V and 3 bases from J, the junction contained 4 bases not matched to a gene. CDR1 is SGHRS and CDR2 is YFSETQ in the germline V gene. The CDR3 covers 15 residues. CDR3 coding DNA: TGCGCCAGCAGCTCGGGACAGGGACTCTACAATGAGCAGTTCTTC. Amino acid sequence: CASSSGQGLYNEQFF.

This rearrangement joins TRBV7-9 to TRBJ2-3; a weak D match, TRBD1 (5 bases). V shed 5 bases and J shed 1 base, with 16 bases lying between them. Germline CDR1 SEHNR, CDR2 FQNEAQ (reference sequence). The CDR3 has 16 residues. The CDR3 spells CASSLTRRGGTDTQYF. CDR3 nucleotide sequence: TGTGCCAGCAGCCTTACCCGAAGGGGCGGCACAGATACGCAGTATTTT.

This clone was detected once. The genes are TRBV9 and TRBJ2-1, with TRBD1 matching 10 bases. The V gene end was trimmed by 4 bases and the J gene end by 2 bases; junction bases not matched to a gene: 9. Germline-derived CDR1 and CDR2 are SGDLS and YYNGEE. The CDR3 runs to 17 residues. The CDR3 spells CASSSKIGTGAYNEQFF. The CDR3, as DNA: TGTGCCAGCAGCTCAAAGATCGGGACAGGGGCCTACAATGAGCAGTTCTTC.

The V and J genes are TRBV19 and TRBJ2-7; TRBD1 agrees at 9 bases. Germline V gene sequence: CDR1 LNHDA, CDR2 SQIVND (reference sequence). The ends lost 5 bases at V and 7 bases at J; junction bases unmatched: 9. The CDR3 contains 14 residues. As DNA, the CDR3 is TGTGCCAGTAGTGCCCGGACAGGGGTCTCTGAGCAGTACTTC. Translation gives CASSARTGVSEQYF.

Regarding this clone: Within the sample, other DNA sequences also encode this same CDR3. J is TRBJ2-2 and V is TRBV7-3; D is undetermined. V lost 5 bases and J lost 3, with 4 bases in between. The CDR3 is made up of 12 amino acids. Germline assignment: CDR1 SGHTA and CDR2 FQGTGA. CDR3 coding DNA: TGTGCCAGCAGCACAGACACCGGGGAGCTGTTTTTT. This translates into CASSTDTGELFF.

The chain couples TRBV5-6 to TRBJ2-5; 8 bases line up with TRBD1. This CDR3 has 16 residues. Germline V gene data show CDR1 as SGHDT and CDR2 as YYEEEE. After removal of 6 bases from V and 1 base from J, the junction contained 11 bases not matched to a gene. In DNA form, the CDR3 reads TGTGCCAGCACCTCATGGACAGGGTCGGCCCAAGAGACCCAGTACTTC. Its translation: CASTSWTGSAQETQYF.

The rearrangement links TRBV27 to TRBJ1-6; D might be TRBD1 (6 bases). Per germline, CDR1 MNHEY and CDR2 SMNVEV (reference sequence). The V and J ends lost 5 bases and 7 bases respectively, with 18 bases between them. The CDR3 runs 16 residues. This CDR3 reads CASSPPGQGLNSPLHF. CDR3 DNA sequence: TGTGCCAGCAGTCCCCCTGGGCAGGGGCTGAATTCACCCCTCCACTTT.

This clone came up once. This chain links TRBV6-1 with TRBJ1-2; 7 bases are shared with TRBD1. The CDR3 covers 16 residues. Germline V gene data show CDR1 as MNHNS and CDR2 as SASEGT. V lost 1 base and J lost 2; bases outside the gene matches: 7. CDR3 protein: CASSEDPGQRNYGYTF. CDR3 bases: TGTGCCAGCAGTGAAGACCCGGGACAGAGAAACTATGGCTACACCTTC.

This chain connects TRBV10-2 to TRBJ1-2; 9 bases are a match to TRBD1. Germline V gene lookup returns CDR1 WSHSY and CDR2 SAAADI. This CDR3 spans 12 amino acids. The ends lost 7 bases at V and 4 bases at J; junction bases unmatched: 1. CDR3 region: CASTDRGYGYTF. CDR3 in DNA: TGCGCCAGCACGGACAGGGGCTATGGCTACACCTTC.

This clone was recorded once. This chain uses TRBV2 with TRBJ2-6, with unresolved D. This CDR3 region has 16 residues. Germline loops: CDR1 SNHLY, CDR2 FYNNEI. The V end lost 1 base, the J end lost 2 bases, and 9 bases lay between the germline ends. CDR3 bases: TGTGCCAGCAGTGAAGTCTCAGGTCCTGGGGCCAACGTCCTGACTTTC. Translating it yields CASSEVSGPGANVLTF.

The chain employs TRBV27 and TRBJ2-3; 13 nucleotides agree with TRBD2. Germline V gives CDR1 MNHEY, CDR2 SMNVEV (reference sequence). This CDR3 comprises 17 residues. V dropped 2 bases and J dropped 3; count of bases not matched to a gene: 5. The CDR3 DNA sequence: TGTGCCAGCAGTTTAAAGCCGGGACTAGCGGGGACAGATACGCAGTATTTT. Its protein product is CASSLKPGLAGTDTQYF.

The CDR3 protein is CASSQDPPEGSGSNQPQHF. The CDR3 coding sequence is TGCGCCAGCAGCCAAGATCCCCCCGAGGGATCCGGGAGCAATCAGCCCCAGCATTTT. The chain recombines TRBV4-1 with TRBJ1-5; no clear D. CDR3 length: 19 amino acids. The V gene lost 0 bases and the J gene lost 1 base, with 19 bases spanning the gap. Germline CDR1 MGHRA, CDR2 YSYEKL.

The rearrangement uses TRBV18 and TRBJ1-4; TRBD1 agrees at 7 bases. Germline assignment: CDR1 KGHSH and CDR2 LQKENI. This CDR3 spans 15 amino acids. With 8 bases clipped from V and 6 bases from J, the junction kept 12 bases outside the gene matches. The CDR3 loop reads CASSSLGDSYEKLFF. As DNA, the CDR3 is TGTGCCAGCAGCTCCCTCGGGGACAGTTATGAAAAACTGTTTTTT.

The rearrangement links TRBV27 to TRBJ2-7; TRBD2 matches at 9 bases. The CDR3 covers 13 residues. CDR1 is MNHEY and CDR2 is SMNVEV in the germline V gene (reference sequence). The V and J ends lost 3 bases and 5 bases, in that order; junction bases with no gene match: 2. The CDR3 here is CASSFAGGHEQYF. CDR3 DNA sequence: TGTGCCAGCAGTTTCGCGGGGGGGCACGAGCAGTACTTC.

The V call is TRBV5-4, the J call TRBJ1-1, with D maybe TRBD1 (5 bases). CDR1 and CDR2 from the germline V gene are SGHNT and YYREEE (reference sequence). V was shortened by 2 bases and J by 0 bases, with 14 bases between the two germline ends. The CDR3 has 16 residues. CDR3 loop: CASSFGRGVMNTEAFF. The CDR3 coding sequence is TGTGCCAGCAGCTTCGGGAGGGGAGTAATGAACACTGAAGCTTTCTTT.

The sample holds one count of this clone. The rearrangement joins TRBV6-2 or TRBV6-3 to TRBJ2-7; maybe TRBD1 (6 bases). The CDR3 is made up of 14 amino acids. The germline V gene encodes CDR1 MNHEY and CDR2 SVGEGT. V gave up 6 bases and J gave up 2 bases, with 14 bases separating them. Here the CDR3 DNA reads TGTGCCAGCAGCTTACAGGGAAACCCCTACGAGCAGTACTTC. Translated, it gives CASSLQGNPYEQYF.

This clone was seen more than once but under ten times. This sequence joins TRBV9 and TRBJ1-2; 7 bases map to TRBD1. CDR1 is SGDLS and CDR2 is YYNGEE in the germline V gene. J was trimmed by 8 bases and V by 4 bases; bases with no gene match: 17. The CDR3 spans 16 residues. The CDR3 region is CASSPTPDRIQGGYTF. The CDR3 nucleotides are TGTGCCAGCAGCCCCACCCCGGACAGGATCCAGGGGGGCTACACCTTC.

This clone appeared a few times. The V and J genes are TRBV10-3 and TRBJ2-7; D is undetermined. With 6 bases removed from V and 3 bases from J, the gap between germline ends came to 9 bases. The CDR3 sequence is 12 residues long. Germline loops: CDR1 ENHRY, CDR2 SYGVKD. The CDR3 nucleotides read TGTGCCATCAGCAGATCCGACTACGAGCAGTACTTC. This sequence encodes CAISRSDYEQYF.

This clone showed up just once. The genes are TRBV29-1 and TRBJ1-2; D possibly corresponds to TRBD1 (5 bases). With 1 base removed from V and 6 bases from J, the gap between germline ends came to 15 bases. Germline V gene data show CDR1 as SQVTM and CDR2 as ANQGSEA. The CDR3 spans 14 residues. The CDR3 region is CSVEGGRASDGYTF. The CDR3 region has the DNA TGCAGCGTTGAAGGGGGCAGGGCATCGGATGGCTACACCTTC.

This rearrangement joins TRBV9 to TRBJ2-3; a weak D match, TRBD2 (7 bases). There are 15 residues in the CDR3. CDR1 and CDR2 from the germline V gene are SGDLS and YYNGEE. Trimming pared 4 bases from V and 6 bases from J, leaving 18 bases between. The CDR3 DNA is TGTGCCAGCAGCCTTGGACGGGGGGCCGGGGATACGCAGTATTTT. Translated, it gives CASSLGRGAGDTQYF. Based on the CDR3 plus reference TRBV9 and TRBJ2-3, the full variable domain is DSGVTQTPKHLITATGQRVTLRCSPRSGDLSVYWYQQSLDQGLQFLIQYYNGEERAKGNILERFSAQQFPDLHSELNLSSLELGDSALYFCASSLGRGAGDTQYFGPGTRLTVL.

This clone has more than one count but fewer than ten. This chain connects TRBV4-2 to TRBJ2-1; 7 bases map to TRBD2. Trimming cost V 4 bases and J 7 bases; bases outside gene matches: 10. Germline-derived CDR1 and CDR2 are LGHNA and YNFKEQ. The CDR3 contains 15 residues. Here the CDR3 reads CASSRDRVGGNEQFF. The CDR3 DNA sequence: TGTGCCAGCAGCCGAGACCGCGTGGGGGGGAATGAGCAGTTCTTC.

In its sample, this clone ranks as medium-sized. The chain combines TRBV2 with TRBJ2-6, with 10 bases aligning to TRBD1. There are 17 residues in the CDR3. From germline, CDR1 is SNHLY and CDR2 FYNNEI. The V and J ends lost 10 bases and 8 bases, in that order; junction bases with no gene match: 17. The CDR3 region has the DNA TGTGCCACCAACCTACCGGGACAGGGGAGTATTACCAACGTCCTGACTTTC. The encoded protein is CATNLPGQGSITNVLTF.

This sequence joins TRBV3-1 (or the pseudogene TRBV3-2) and TRBJ1-2; possible D gene TRBD1, 6 bases. CDR1 and CDR2 from the germline V gene are LGHDT and YNNKEL (reference sequence). Trimming left V 5 bases short and J 4 bases short, with 20 bases between. This CDR3 spans 16 amino acids. The CDR3 region has the DNA TGTGCCAGCAGCACCAACGCAGGGGTCCCCGGCTATGGCTACACCTTC. Protein sequence: CASSTNAGVPGYGYTF.

A single count supports this clone. The chain carries TRBV9 and TRBJ1-2, with TRBD1 as a possible D gene (5 bases). In germline, CDR1 is SGDLS, CDR2 YYNGEE. The V end was cut by 3 bases, the J end by 4 bases, with 16 bases between. CDR3 length equals 15 residues. This chain's CDR3 is CASSATPQGFYGYTF. The DNA for the CDR3 is TGTGCCAGCAGCGCTACACCCCAGGGCTTCTATGGCTACACCTTC.

There are many counts of this clone. The V gene is TRBV11-2, the J gene TRBJ1-2; TRBD1 matches 10 bases. Per germline, CDR1 SGHAT and CDR2 FQNNGV. J lost 4 bases, V lost 0 bases, and 8 bases had no gene match. This CDR3 region has 17 residues. The DNA for the CDR3 is TGTGCCAGCAGCTTAGACTCCCGGGACAGGGGATCCTATGGCTACACCTTC. This sequence encodes CASSLDSRDRGSYGYTF.

This clone was observed once. This chain links TRBV6-6 with TRBJ2-3; perhaps TRBD2 as D (6 bases). This CDR3 is built from 19 residues. The V gene lost 7 bases and the J gene lost 3 bases, with 29 bases spanning the gap. Looked up from germline, CDR1 is MNHNY and CDR2 is SVGAGI (reference sequence). The CDR3: CASTRRGLAKQAETDTQYF. As DNA, the CDR3 is TGTGCCAGCACTCGGCGGGGATTGGCGAAACAGGCAGAAACAGATACGCAGTATTTT.

The chain recombines TRBV19 with TRBJ2-1; TRBD1 aligns across 11 bases. The germline CDR1 and CDR2 sequences are LNHDA and SQIVND (reference sequence). The length of the CDR3 is 15 residues. With V trimmed by 7 bases and J by 4 bases, 6 bases remained unmatched. Here the CDR3 DNA reads TGTGCCAGTATGGGGACAGGGGGTCCATACAATGAGCAGTTCTTC. Translating gives CASMGTGGPYNEQFF.

The chain combines TRBV25-1 with TRBJ1-2; 9 bases map to TRBD1. Per the germline V gene, CDR1 is MGHDK and CDR2 is SYGVNS. Trimming at V came to 7 bases and at J to 8 bases, leaving 17 bases not matched to a gene. The length of the CDR3 is 16 residues. The chain's CDR3 is CASTSTTGTGSRGYTF. The DNA of the CDR3 is TGTGCCAGCACCTCTACCACCGGGACAGGGAGCCGCGGCTACACCTTC.

The CDR3 is CASSHHRQGAGGELFF. In nucleotides, the CDR3 is TGCGCCAGCAGCCACCATAGACAGGGGGCCGGCGGGGAGCTGTTTTTT. The gene calls are TRBV4-3 and TRBJ2-2; 10 bases line up with TRBD1. The CDR3 is 16 residues long. Germline V gene lookup returns CDR1 LGHNA and CDR2 YSLEER. V shed 3 bases, J shed 7 bases, and the junction held 8 bases outside the gene matches.